The next 8 T cell receptor beta chains were all read from a single sample in a study of OX40 agonist ivuxolimab in advanced cancers. Profiled with immunoSEQ multiplex PCR; TCRdb holds only in-frame clones, not every one. Of 82,000 or so clones listed, roughly 92% are singletons. This specimen consisted of CD4+ or CD8+ T cells sorted from blood, obtained in a trial of the OX40 agonist ivuxolimab. All receptors come from an adult with an advanced solid tumor such as melanoma, head and neck, liver or kidney cancer.

Of note for this clone: This sample also contains other DNA sequences that code for the same CDR3. CDR3 amino acids: CASRASEKLFF. The DNA of the CDR3 is TGTGCCAGCAGGGCCAGTGAAAAACTGTTTTTT. V is TRBV6-5 and J is TRBJ1-4; D is unresolved. Trimming pared 6 bases from V and 7 bases from J, leaving 6 bases between. There are 11 residues in the CDR3. The germline V gene encodes CDR1 MNHEY and CDR2 SVGAGI.

The rearrangement uses TRBV6-5 and TRBJ2-7, with D perhaps TRBD2 (7 bases). Germline V CDR1 and CDR2: MNHEY, SVGAGI. The V end was cut by 10 bases, the J end by 2 bases, with 18 bases between. This CDR3 region has 14 residues. Written as DNA, the CDR3 is TGTGCCACCCGATTGGGGGGGCTTACCTACGAGCAGTACTTC. Protein product: CATRLGGLTYEQYF.

CDR3 sequence (DNA): TGTGCCAGCAGCTTGGCCCGGACAGGGACGTACGAGCAGTACTTC. It codes for CASSLARTGTYEQYF. V and J are TRBV5-4 and TRBJ2-7; 8 nucleotides match TRBD1. Per germline, CDR1 SGHNT and CDR2 YYREEE (reference sequence). V dropped 0 bases and J dropped 4; count of bases not matched to a gene: 6. This CDR3 has 15 amino acids.

The rearrangement links TRBV30 to TRBJ2-2; 10 bases match TRBD1. The junction had 6 bases not matched to a gene; V was cut back by 4 bases and J by 4 bases. Per germline, CDR1 GTSNPN and CDR2 SVGIG (reference sequence). The CDR3 runs to 15 residues. CDR3 DNA: TGTGCCTGGACGCCGGGACAGGGGCTCACCGGGGAGCTGTTTTTT. It specifies CAWTPGQGLTGELFF.

This chain connects TRBV30 to TRBJ2-7; D remains ambiguous. The CDR3 is made up of 13 amino acids. The ends were cut back, 1 base at V and 2 bases at J, with 9 bases in the middle. Germline-derived CDR1 and CDR2 are GTSNPN and SVGIG (reference sequence). The CDR3 protein is CAWSDQVPYEQYF. CDR3 in DNA: TGTGCCTGGAGTGACCAGGTGCCCTACGAGCAGTACTTC.

The chain recombines TRBV6-6 with TRBJ1-4; D is perhaps TRBD1 (6 bases). V shed 4 bases and J shed 7 bases, with 13 bases lying between them. The CDR3 runs 14 residues. Germline-derived CDR1 and CDR2 are MNHNY and SVGAGI (reference sequence). CDR3 loop: CASSSGTGAEKLFF. The CDR3 DNA sequence: TGTGCCAGCAGTTCCGGGACGGGGGCTGAAAAACTGTTTTTT.

This sequence joins TRBV30 and TRBJ2-5; 8 positions agree with TRBD2. The CDR3 loop spans 15 amino acids. Germline CDR1 is GTSNPN and CDR2 is SVGIG (reference sequence). V was pared by 4 bases and J by 5 bases, with 12 bases of the junction left unmatched. CDR3 sequence reads: CAWKFGGVAGETQYF. CDR3 nucleotide sequence: TGTGCCTGGAAGTTTGGAGGGGTAGCGGGGGAGACCCAGTACTTC.

The chain links TRBV11-1 to TRBJ1-2; 7 nucleotides line up with TRBD1. Per the germline V gene, CDR1 is SGHAT and CDR2 is FQDESV (reference sequence). The ends lost 5 bases at V and 5 bases at J; junction bases unmatched: 5. The CDR3 is 13 residues long. This chain's CDR3 is CASSPGGSYGYTF. The DNA for the CDR3 is TGTGCCAGCAGCCCAGGGGGTTCTTATGGCTACACCTTC.